This entry concerns a single TCR beta chain. V gave up 1 base and J gave up 3 bases; unmatched junction bases: 5. Looked up from germline, CDR1 is MNHEY and CDR2 is SVGAGI. The CDR3 is 15 residues long. This entry belongs to a study of blood T cell repertoires in COVID-19. Original handling: Reference gene primer amplification gave estimated nucleated cell counts. This table comes from immunoSEQ multiplex PCR, and its TCRdb copy is limited to in-frame clones, with some not included. V, J and clone size were drawn from that table, and D and trimming were deduced from the DNA. The profile shows about 280,000 clones, just over 85% of them singletons.

The sequence was collected from a woman aged 25 to 39 with active or convalescent COVID-19. Sequencing was performed on peripheral blood. This chain links TRBV6-5 with TRBJ2-7, with 8 bases identical to TRBD1. The CDR3, as DNA: TGTGCCAGCAGTTACTTTCGACAGGGGCACTACGAGCAGTACTTC. As protein: CASSYFRQGHYEQYF.